The present T cell receptor beta chain was sequenced within a study of T cells in Graves' hyperthyroidism and ophthalmopathy. The sample holds many counts of this clonotype. As yet, its antigen is unknown. Uncontrolled infections, other autoimmune diseases, pregnancy or lactation led to exclusion of patients. The CDR3 regions of TCR beta were amplified from RNA transcripts. TCR CDR3 regions were first amplified by RT-PCR with HTBI primers. TCRdb reprocessed the multiplex PCR reads with MiXCR, giving one entry per CDR3 protein. This table holds around 600,000 distinct CDR3 sequences, 14% found once. Study-wide points: Model predictions of ophthalmopathy came a median roughly 6.4 months before onset. Researchers found most expanded thyroid clonotypes above 0.001 in blood as well.

The CDR3 has 13 residues. Trimming took off 7 bases at V and 2 bases at J, with 13 bases between the two ends. Germline assignment: CDR1 SQVTM and CDR2 ANQGSEA. The chain combines TRBV29-1 with TRBJ2-3; D is unclear. The sequenced sample consisted of blood. This receptor was identified in a woman between 18 and 30 years old with Graves' ophthalmopathy. The CDR3, as DNA: TGCAGCGCACGCCGGACCCCCACAGATACGCAGTATTTT. This sequence encodes CSARRTPTDTQYF.